These 28 T cell receptor beta chains came from one sample sequenced in a study of Tregs in tolerant kidney transplant recipients. The protocol was immunoSEQ multiplex PCR, while the TCRdb copy is restricted to in-frame clones and leaves out a portion. Its listing shows roughly 32,000 clones. The sample consisted of CD8+ T cells from blood, taken before the transplant. The receptors here all came from a human donor who received a combined kidney and bone marrow transplant.

This clone is deemed medium-sized by its frequency. The DNA ends 3 residues before the CDR3 does, and the rest of the CDR3 is filled in from the germline J gene. V and J are TRBV12-3 or TRBV12-4 and TRBJ1-2; TRBD1 is a possible D gene (5 bases). This CDR3 comprises 15 residues. V was trimmed by 3 bases and J by 0 bases, leaving 11 bases between them. CDR3 protein: CASSFTGSTNYGYTF. Incomplete CDR3 DNA: TGTGCCAGCAGTTTCACAGGATCCACTAACTATGGC.

Notes on this clone: The read gets to within 3 residues of the CDR3 end, and the germline J gene fills in the rest. J is TRBJ2-7 and V is TRBV14, with TRBD2 identical over 8 bases. V was clipped by 0 bases and J by 5 bases; unmatched bases: 3. Germline-derived CDR1 and CDR2 are SGHDN and FVKESK. There are 14 residues in the CDR3. The CDR3 protein is CASSQDSGAHEQYF. CDR3 DNA (partial): TGTGCCAGCAGCCAAGATAGCGGGGCCCACGAG.

As for this clone: The read terminates 3 residues before the CDR3 end, so the remaining end is supplied by the germline J gene. The chain is built from TRBV4-1 and TRBJ2-1; TRBD2 agrees at 8 bases. There are 16 residues in the CDR3. V was clipped by 2 bases and J by 4 bases; unmatched bases: 7. CDR1 and CDR2 from the germline V gene are MGHRA and YSYEKL. The sequenced part of the CDR3 DNA is TGCGCCAGCAGCCAATATAGCGGGGACCGATACAATGAG. Protein sequence: CASSQYSGDRYNE. From start to end, the CDR3 is CASSQYSGDRYNEQFF.

As concerns this clone: The read stops 3 residues short of the end of the CDR3; the missing end is completed from the germline J gene. The V call is TRBV28, the J call TRBJ2-1; 7 nucleotides match TRBD2. V gave up 4 bases and J gave up 5 bases; unmatched junction bases: 11. The CDR3 is 16 amino acids. Germline V gene data show CDR1 as MDHEN and CDR2 as SYDVKM. The DNA read from the CDR3 is TGTGCCAGCAGTTCCCTCCAGCTAGCGGTGAACAATGAG. This sequence encodes CASSSLQLAVNNE. The entire CDR3 protein reads CASSSLQLAVNNEQFF.

With regard to this clone: Read coverage stops 3 residues before the CDR3 terminus; the germline J gene supplies the remainder. V gene TRBV6-1 combines with J gene TRBJ2-1; 7 nucleotides agree with TRBD2. The germline V gene encodes CDR1 MNHNS and CDR2 SASEGT. The trim removed 2 bases at V and 8 bases at J, leaving 12 bases unmatched. This CDR3 spans 16 amino acids. The CDR3 is CASSESGGSHEDEQFF. The part of the CDR3 DNA that was read is TGTGCCAGCAGTGAATCGGGCGGGAGCCATGAGGATGAG.

As regards this clone: The read stops 3 residues short of the end of the CDR3; the missing end is completed from the germline J gene. The chain is built from TRBV19 and TRBJ2-7; the match to TRBD1 covers 9 bases. The CDR3 sequence is 14 residues long. Germline V CDR1 and CDR2: LNHDA, SQIVND (reference sequence). Germline trimming cut 5 bases from V and 6 bases from J; bases unmatched to any gene: 8. This CDR3 is CASSDGTGPVEQYF. The sequenced part of the CDR3 DNA is TGTGCCAGTAGTGACGGGACAGGGCCCGTCGAG.

For this clone: The read terminates 3 residues before the CDR3 end, so the remaining end is supplied by the germline J gene. The rearrangement links TRBV11-2 to TRBJ2-7; 12 nucleotides match TRBD2. Germline-derived CDR1 and CDR2 are SGHAT and FQNNGV. The V gene end was trimmed by 4 bases and the J gene end by 4 bases; junction bases not matched to a gene: 2. This CDR3 spans 14 amino acids. CDR3 bases read: TGTGCCAGCAGCTCGACTAGCGGGAGTTACGAG. Translating it yields CASSSTSGSYE. The CDR3 as a whole reads CASSSTSGSYEQYF.

As to this clone: From the germline J gene comes the end of the CDR3, since the read stops 3 residues before it. The chain joins TRBV7-9 to TRBJ2-5; the match to TRBD2 covers 8 bases. CDR1 is SEHNR, CDR2 FQNEAQ, per germline (reference sequence). The J segment lost 2 bases and the V segment lost 2 bases, leaving 4 bases of the junction unmatched. This CDR3 region has 15 residues. CDR3 bases read: TGTGCCAGCAGCTTATTAGCGGGACATCAAGAGACC. Translation: CASSLLAGHQET. The whole CDR3 reads CASSLLAGHQETQYF. Combining the CDR3 with reference TRBV7-9 and TRBJ2-5 gives the whole variable domain DTGVSQNPRHKITKRGQNVTFRCDPISEHNRLYWYRQTLGQGPEFLTYFQNEAQLEKSRLLSDRFSAERPKGSFSTLEIQRTEQGDSAMYLCASSLLAGHQETQYFGPGTRLLVL.

Remarks on this clone: The read falls 3 residues short of the CDR3 end, and the missing part is taken from the germline J gene. The genes are TRBV7-9 and TRBJ1-5, with TRBD1 identical over 7 bases. J gave up 1 base and V 5 bases, and 5 bases lay outside the gene matches. There are 15 residues in the CDR3. Germline CDR1 is SEHNR and CDR2 is FQNEAQ (reference sequence). The DNA read from the CDR3 is TGTGCCAGCAGCCTTGAGGGGGCCAGCAATCAGCCC. As protein: CASSLEGASNQP. The CDR3 as a whole reads CASSLEGASNQPQHF.

Remarks on this clone: The CDR3 extends 3 residues past the end of the read, so its final part is completed from the germline J gene. The chain is built from TRBV19 and TRBJ2-7, with 10 positions matching TRBD2. Germline CDR1 reads LNHDA; CDR2 reads SQIVND (reference sequence). There are 14 residues in the CDR3. The V gene end was trimmed by 5 bases and the J gene end by 6 bases; junction bases not matched to a gene: 7. The CDR3 bases that were read are TGTGCCAGTAGTCAAGAGCGGGAGGGCCTCGAG. Protein: CASSQEREGLE. The complete CDR3 reads CASSQEREGLEQYF.

As for this clone: The read halts 3 residues ahead of the CDR3 end, with the missing end drawn from the germline J gene. This chain links TRBV30 with TRBJ2-7; D not certain. The CDR3 sequence is 12 residues long. V was cut by 0 bases and J by 2 bases, with 5 bases left in between. In germline, CDR1 is GTSNPN, CDR2 SVGIG (reference sequence). The CDR3 spells CAWSVLAYEQYF. CDR3 DNA, as far as it was read: TGTGCCTGGAGTGTACTTGCCTACGAG.

As for this clone: The CDR3 end is not reached by the read, which stops 3 residues before it; the germline J gene fills it in. The chain employs TRBV7-9 and TRBJ1-1; D is ambiguous. The CDR3 contains 11 residues. The germline CDR1 and CDR2 sequences are SEHNR and FQNEAQ (reference sequence). Partial CDR3 DNA: TGTGCCAGCAGCCCAGAATTATCG. Translated, it gives CASSPELS. The complete CDR3 protein is CASSPELSAFF.

Notes on this clone: The read is 3 residues too short to cover the CDR3 end, so that end is filled in from the germline J gene. The chain joins TRBV7-2 to TRBJ2-1; 7 bases map to TRBD2. V lost 1 base and J lost 9; bases outside the gene matches: 0. CDR3 length equals 12 residues. CDR1 and CDR2 (germline): SGHTA, FQGNSA. The CDR3 spells CASSLGGGEQFF. Partial CDR3 DNA: TGTGCCAGCAGCTTAGGGGGGGGTGAG.

About this clone itself: The read gets to within 3 residues of the CDR3 end, and the germline J gene fills in the rest. The V gene is TRBV20-1, the J gene TRBJ2-7, with TRBD2 matching over 7 bases. This CDR3 has 16 amino acids. Germline V gene data show CDR1 as DFQATT and CDR2 as SNEGSKA (reference sequence). Trimming took 0 bases from V and 3 from J; bases not matched to a gene: 11. CDR3 bases read: TGCAGTGCTAGAGATCTCTCGGGGGGTAAGGTCTACGAG. Protein product: CSARDLSGGKVYE. The complete CDR3 protein is CSARDLSGGKVYEQYF.

With regard to this clone: The DNA ends 3 residues before the CDR3 does, and the rest of the CDR3 is filled in from the germline J gene. This chain uses TRBV2 with TRBJ2-3; possibly TRBD2 for D (6 bases). With 10 bases removed from V and 5 bases from J, the gap between germline ends came to 22 bases. Germline V lookup: CDR1 SNHLY, CDR2 FYNNEI. This CDR3 is 15 amino acids long. The CDR3 loop reads CATVPGVWEEDTQYF. The sequenced CDR3 bases are TGTGCCACCGTCCCGGGGGTTTGGGAGGAAGATACG.

As concerns this clone: The read halts 3 residues ahead of the CDR3 end, with the missing end drawn from the germline J gene. The chain links TRBV5-1 to TRBJ2-7; maybe TRBD2 (5 bases). Trimming stripped 2 bases from V and 6 bases from J, with 12 bases between. Germline assignment: CDR1 SGHRS and CDR2 YFSETQ. The CDR3 contains 13 residues. The DNA read from the CDR3 is TGCGCCAGCAGCTTCTCGGGGTTTGGCGAG. This codes for CASSFSGFGE. The full CDR3 protein is CASSFSGFGEQYF.

As regards this clone: The sequenced fragment ends 3 residues before the CDR3 boundary, so the rest is inferred from the germline J gene. V gene TRBV4-1 combines with J gene TRBJ2-3, with D tentatively TRBD2 (7 bases). CDR3 size: 16 residues. The germline CDR1 and CDR2 sequences are MGHRA and YSYEKL. Trimming took off 0 bases at V and 5 bases at J, with 15 bases between the two ends. CDR3 sequence: CASSQDIGGRLDTQYF. The DNA read from the CDR3 is TGCGCCAGCAGCCAAGATATCGGGGGGCGCTTAGATACG.

About this clone itself: The sequence runs out 3 residues before the end of the CDR3; the remainder is reconstructed from the germline J gene. The gene calls are TRBV5-1 and TRBJ2-5; no definite D call. Germline V gene data show CDR1 as SGHRS and CDR2 as YFSETQ. The CDR3 runs 14 residues. Deletions cut 0 bases from V and 5 bases from J, with 11 bases between. This chain's CDR3 is CASSLAPGAETQYF. CDR3 DNA (partial): TGCGCCAGCAGCTTGGCCCCGGGTGCGGAGACC. The full variable domain, its missing parts supplied by reference TRBV5-1 and TRBJ2-5, is KAGVTQTPRYLIKTRGQQVTLSCSPISGHRSVSWYQQTPGQGLQFLFEYFSETQRNKGNFPGRFSGRQFSNSRSEMNVSTLELGDSALYLCASSLAPGAETQYFGPGTRLLVL.

Note on this clone: The CDR3 is cut off 3 residues early in the read; its end comes from the germline J gene. This chain links TRBV5-1 with TRBJ1-2, with D perhaps matching TRBD1 (5 bases). The CDR3 length is 16 residues. Germline lookup yields CDR1 SGHRS and CDR2 YFSETQ. Trimming pared 4 bases from V and 1 base from J, leaving 17 bases between. CDR3 loop: CASSPRGETLNYGYTF. The CDR3 DNA, read in part, is TGCGCCAGCAGCCCCCGGGGGGAAACTCTTAACTATGGC.

A word on this clone: The read ends 3 residues shy of where the CDR3 ends; the end is completed using the germline J gene. This chain connects TRBV7-2 to TRBJ1-2, with a tentative D call TRBD1 (5 bases). The CDR3 sequence is 14 residues long. CDR1 and CDR2 from the germline V gene are SGHTA and FQGNSA. CDR3 in amino acids: CASSLEEGLIGYTF. CDR3 DNA (partial): TGTGCCAGCAGCTTAGAGGAGGGGTTGATAGGC.

Of note for this clone: The CDR3 goes on 3 residues after the read ends, and that part is filled in from the germline J gene. V is TRBV5-1 and J is TRBJ2-7; 7 positions match TRBD2. The germline gives CDR1 SGHRS, CDR2 YFSETQ. This CDR3 has 14 residues. J lost 4 bases, V lost 2 bases, and 6 bases had no gene match. Incomplete CDR3 DNA: TGCGCCAGCAGCTTTGCGGGAGCGAATTACGAG. It yields the protein CASSFAGANYE. The whole CDR3 sequence reads CASSFAGANYEQYF.

Comment on this clone: The observed sequence ends 3 residues before the CDR3 terminus, with the missing tail filled in from the germline J gene. The J gene is TRBJ1-1, the V gene TRBV19, with a tentative D call TRBD1 (5 bases). The CDR3 consists of 18 residues. The ends were cut back, 0 bases at V and 4 bases at J, with 21 bases in the middle. Looked up from germline, CDR1 is LNHDA and CDR2 is SQIVND (reference sequence). The sequenced part of the CDR3 DNA is TGTGCCAGTAGTATAGATCCTCAGGGTACCCCCACTTTCACTGAA. It specifies CASSIDPQGTPTFTE. In full, the CDR3 reads CASSIDPQGTPTFTEAFF.

As for this clone: The read terminates 3 residues before the CDR3 end, so the remaining end is supplied by the germline J gene. Other DNA sequences in this sample translate to the same CDR3. The chain employs TRBV4-2 and TRBJ1-5; 7 nucleotides line up with TRBD1. V gave up 3 bases and J gave up 6 bases; unmatched junction bases: 2. Germline CDR1 reads LGHNA; CDR2 reads YNFKEQ. CDR3 length: 13 amino acids. Incomplete CDR3 DNA: TGTGCCAGCAGCCAGGCAGGGGGTCAGCCC. Amino acids: CASSQAGGQP. The full CDR3 protein is CASSQAGGQPQHF.

About this clone: The read finishes 3 residues shy of the CDR3 end, and the germline J gene is used to complete it. The chain is built from TRBV5-1 and TRBJ2-3; maybe TRBD2 (6 bases). The CDR3 runs 13 residues. Germline values: CDR1 SGHRS, CDR2 YFSETQ. CDR3 sequence: CASSLAGADTQYF. CDR3 DNA (partial): TGCGCCAGCAGCTTGGCGGGAGCGGACACG.

Details on this clone: The DNA ends 3 residues before the CDR3 does, and the rest of the CDR3 is filled in from the germline J gene. The gene calls are TRBV7-2 and TRBJ2-3; 10 positions match TRBD1. The CDR3 loop spans 14 amino acids. From germline, CDR1 is SGHTA and CDR2 FQGNSA. V lost 1 base, J lost 6 bases, and 1 base stayed unmatched. The CDR3 protein is CASSLGTGGDTQYF. CDR3 DNA (partial): TGTGCCAGCAGCTTAGGGACAGGGGGGGATACG.

About this clone: The read terminates 3 residues ahead of where the CDR3 ends, so the germline J gene completes it. V is TRBV4-2 and J is TRBJ1-4; D is perhaps TRBD1 (6 bases). The CDR3 is 18 residues long. V was trimmed by 1 base and J by 0 bases, leaving 15 bases between them. Germline CDR1 is LGHNA and CDR2 is YNFKEQ. Incomplete CDR3 DNA: TGTGCCAGCAGCCAAGGCAGGGGTTTGGGGGCAACTAATGAAAAA. Protein: CASSQGRGLGATNEK. The full-length CDR3 reads as CASSQGRGLGATNEKLFF.

This clone shows up as medium-sized by frequency. With the read ending 3 residues before the CDR3 end, the germline J gene is used to fill in that end. The V and J genes are TRBV9 and TRBJ1-2, with a possible D match to TRBD1 (6 bases). Per the germline V gene, CDR1 is SGDLS and CDR2 is YYNGEE. The V end lost 5 bases, the J end lost 4 bases, and 12 bases lay between the germline ends. This CDR3 comprises 13 residues. The CDR3 region is CASRGDTSYGYTF. CDR3 bases read: TGTGCCAGCAGAGGGGACACCAGCTATGGC.

The CDR3 loop reads CACRGSDSYEQYF. The CDR3 bases that were read are TGTGCCTGTAGGGGCTCGGACTCCTACGAG. This sequence joins TRBV30 and TRBJ2-7; possible D gene TRBD1, 5 bases. The read finishes 3 residues shy of the CDR3 end, and the germline J gene is used to complete it. The length of the CDR3 is 13 residues. Trimming stripped 6 bases from V and 0 bases from J, with 12 bases between. CDR1 GTSNPN and CDR2 SVGIG come from the germline V gene (reference sequence).